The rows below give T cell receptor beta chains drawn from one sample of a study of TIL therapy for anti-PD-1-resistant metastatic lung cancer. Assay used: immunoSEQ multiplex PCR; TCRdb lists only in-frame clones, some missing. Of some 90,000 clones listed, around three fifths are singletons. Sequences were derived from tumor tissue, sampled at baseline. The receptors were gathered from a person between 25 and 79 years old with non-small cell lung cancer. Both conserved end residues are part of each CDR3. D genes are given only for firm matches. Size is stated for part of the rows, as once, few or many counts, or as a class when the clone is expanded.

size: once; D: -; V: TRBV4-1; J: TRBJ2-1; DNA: TGCGCCAGCAGCCAAGTGCCGGGACTGATCTACAATGAGCAGTTCTTC; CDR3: CASSQVPGLIYNEQFF
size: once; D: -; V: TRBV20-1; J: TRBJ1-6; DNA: TGCAGCCCTTCGCCCCTCCACTTT; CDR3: CSPSPLHF
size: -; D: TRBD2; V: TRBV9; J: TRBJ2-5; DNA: TGTGCCAGCAGCCTGGGGACTAGCGGGACTATCCAAGAGACCCAGTACTTC; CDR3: CASSLGTSGTIQETQYF
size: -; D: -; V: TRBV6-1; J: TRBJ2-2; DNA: TGTGCCAGCAGTGAAGACACTTTTAGGGGGGTCGGGGAGCTGTTTTTT; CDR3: CASSEDTFRGVGELFF
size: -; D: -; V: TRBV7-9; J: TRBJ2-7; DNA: TGTGCCAGCAGCTCCACGGACAGAAGCTCCTACGAGCAGTACTTC; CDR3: CASSSTDRSSYEQYF
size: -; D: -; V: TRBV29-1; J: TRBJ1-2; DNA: TGCAGCGTTGCGGTCGCGGGGGGCCGCGGCTACACCTTC; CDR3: CSVAVAGGRGYTF
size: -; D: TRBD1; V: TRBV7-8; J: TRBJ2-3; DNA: TGTGCCAGCAGCCGGGACGGACAGGGAGATACGCAGTATTTT; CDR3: CASSRDGQGDTQYF
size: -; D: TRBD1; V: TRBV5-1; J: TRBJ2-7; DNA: TGCGCCAGCAGCTTCAATTCGGGACAGACCTACGAGCAGTACTTC; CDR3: CASSFNSGQTYEQYF
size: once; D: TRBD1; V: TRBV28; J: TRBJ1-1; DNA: TGTGCCAGCAGTTCCGGGACAGGGGTTCTCACTGAAGCTTTCTTT; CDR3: CASSSGTGVLTEAFF
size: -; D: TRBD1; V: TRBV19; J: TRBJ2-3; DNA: TGTGCCAGTGCGCATACAGGGGGCGAGGATACGCAGTATTTT; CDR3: CASAHTGGEDTQYF
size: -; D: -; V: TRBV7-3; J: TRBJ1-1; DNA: TGTGCCAGCAGCCTTGGGTCGGGCACTGAAGCTTTCTTT; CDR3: CASSLGSGTEAFF
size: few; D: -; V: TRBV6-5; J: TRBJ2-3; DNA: TGTGCCAGCAGTTACTCAAATTACTACAGGACAGATACGCAGTATTTT; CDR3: CASSYSNYYRTDTQYF
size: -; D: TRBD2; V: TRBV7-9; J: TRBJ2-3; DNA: TGTGCCAGCATCATAAGCGGGGGCACAGATACGCAGTATTTT; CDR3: CASIISGGTDTQYF
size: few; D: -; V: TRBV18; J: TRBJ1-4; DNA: TGTGCCAGCTCACCACCGCCGGCAGTTAATGAAAAACTGTTTTTT; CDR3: CASSPPPAVNEKLFF
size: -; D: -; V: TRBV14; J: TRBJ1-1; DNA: TGTGCCAGCAGCCTTCCAGGTCTGAACACTGAAGCTTTCTTT; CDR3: CASSLPGLNTEAFF
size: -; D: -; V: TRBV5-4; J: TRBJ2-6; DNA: TGTGCCAGCAGCTTGAAGCTCTCTGGGGCCAACGTCCTGACTTTC; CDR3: CASSLKLSGANVLTF
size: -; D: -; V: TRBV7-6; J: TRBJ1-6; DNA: TGTGCCAGCAGCTTAGCCGAGAGAGATGGGGAGACAGGCAATAATTCACCCCTCCACTTT; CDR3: CASSLAERDGETGNNSPLHF
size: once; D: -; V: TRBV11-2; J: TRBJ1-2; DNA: TGTGCCAGCGCGGGACTGTCCAACTATGGCTACACCTTC; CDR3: CASAGLSNYGYTF
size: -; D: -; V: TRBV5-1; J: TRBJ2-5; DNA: TGCGCCAGCAGCTTGGGGTACGAGGCAGAGACCCAGTACTTC; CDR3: CASSLGYEAETQYF
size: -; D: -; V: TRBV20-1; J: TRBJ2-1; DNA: TGCAGTGCTAGAGGAGGAGGTGAGCAGTTCTTC; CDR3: CSARGGGEQFF
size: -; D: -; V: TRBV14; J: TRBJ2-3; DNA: TGTGCCAGCAGCCAAGAAAACAACGTTTTTTTCACAGATACGCAGTATTTT; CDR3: CASSQENNVFFTDTQYF
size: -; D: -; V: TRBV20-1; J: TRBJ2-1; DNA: TGCAGTGCCCCCAGACCCCTTCAGTTCTTC; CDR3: CSAPRPLQFF
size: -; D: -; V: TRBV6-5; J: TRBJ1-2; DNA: TGTGCCAGCAGTTATAGGCAGCGCCTTAACTATGGCTACACCTTC; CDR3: CASSYRQRLNYGYTF
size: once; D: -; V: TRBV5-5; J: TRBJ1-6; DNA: TGTGCCAGCAGCTTAAAACAGGGTTATAATTCACCCCTCCACTTT; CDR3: CASSLKQGYNSPLHF
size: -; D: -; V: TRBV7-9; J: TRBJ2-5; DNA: TGTGCCAGCAGCTCTACGGAGACCCAGTACTTC; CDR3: CASSSTETQYF
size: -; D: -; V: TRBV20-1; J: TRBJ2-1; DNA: TGCAGAGTGGATGAGCAGTTCTTC; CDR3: CRVDEQFF
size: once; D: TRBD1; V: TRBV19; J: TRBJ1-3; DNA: TGTGCCAGTAGTTCCCAGTCCGGGACAGGGGTGTACGGAAACACCATATATTTT; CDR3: CASSSQSGTGVYGNTIYF
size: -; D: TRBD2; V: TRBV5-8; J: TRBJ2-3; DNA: TGTGCCAGCAGTCAAAGCGGGAGTAGAACAGATACGCAGTATTTT; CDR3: CASSQSGSRTDTQYF
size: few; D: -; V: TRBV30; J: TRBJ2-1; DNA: TGTGCCTGGTCTAAGAGCTCCTACAATGAGCAGTTCTTC; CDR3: CAWSKSSYNEQFF
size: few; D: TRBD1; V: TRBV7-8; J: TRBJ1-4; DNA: TGTGCCAGCAGCCGAAACAGGGGAAGGGGAAAACTGTTTTTT; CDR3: CASSRNRGRGKLFF
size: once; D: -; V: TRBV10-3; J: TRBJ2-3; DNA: TGTGCCATCAGTGAGGGGGGGAACACGCTTGGTACGCAGTATTTT; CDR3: CAISEGGNTLGTQYF
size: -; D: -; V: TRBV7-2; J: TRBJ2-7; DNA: TGTGCCAGCAGCCCATCGGACTCTTTTCCCTACGAGCAGTACTTC; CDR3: CASSPSDSFPYEQYF
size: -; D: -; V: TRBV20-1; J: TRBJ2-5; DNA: TGCAGTGCTAGCGACAGATGGACCCAGTACTTC; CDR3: CSASDRWTQYF
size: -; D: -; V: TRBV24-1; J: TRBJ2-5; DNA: TGTGCCACCCCTACAGGCCAGTACTTC; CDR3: CATPTGQYF
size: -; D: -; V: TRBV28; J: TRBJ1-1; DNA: TGTGCCAGCAGTTTTCGGTGGACTGAAGCTTTCTTT; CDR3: CASSFRWTEAFF
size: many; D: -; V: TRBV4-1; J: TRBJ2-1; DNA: TGCGCCAGCAGCCAGGCCTTCGGTGAGGGGTACAATGAGCAGTTCTTC; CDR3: CASSQAFGEGYNEQFF
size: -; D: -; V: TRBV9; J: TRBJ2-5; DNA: TGTGCCAGCAGCAGAACGGACAGCCCGGCCGAGACCCAGTACTTC; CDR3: CASSRTDSPAETQYF
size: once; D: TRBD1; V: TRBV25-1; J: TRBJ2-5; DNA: TGTGCCAGCAGTGAAGGGCAGGGGGCTCAAGAGACCCAGTACTTC; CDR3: CASSEGQGAQETQYF
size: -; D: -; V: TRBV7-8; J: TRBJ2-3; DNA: TGTGCCAGCAGCTTAGCTAATTTTCAAGATACGCAGTATTTT; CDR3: CASSLANFQDTQYF
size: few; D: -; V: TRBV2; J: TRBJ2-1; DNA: TGTGCCAGCAAGGGGAACCCCTACAATGAGCAGTTCTTC; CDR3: CASKGNPYNEQFF
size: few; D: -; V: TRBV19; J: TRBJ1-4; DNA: TGTGCCAGTACGGCACGAACTAATGAAAAACTGTTTTTT; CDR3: CASTARTNEKLFF
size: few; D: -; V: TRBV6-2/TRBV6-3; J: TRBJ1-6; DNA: TGTGCCAGCAGCAAACAGGGTCTTAATAATTCACCCCTCCACTTT; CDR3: CASSKQGLNNSPLHF
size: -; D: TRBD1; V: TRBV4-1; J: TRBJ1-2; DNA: TGCGCCAGCAGTGGGGCTACAGGGGGAACTAACTATGGCTACACCTTC; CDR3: CASSGATGGTNYGYTF
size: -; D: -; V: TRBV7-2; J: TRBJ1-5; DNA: TGTGCCAGCAGCAACCGGGACAATCAGCCCCAGCATTTT; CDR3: CASSNRDNQPQHF
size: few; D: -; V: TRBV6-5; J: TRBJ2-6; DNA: TGTGCCAGCAGCTATCGGGGGTCTGGGGCCAACGTCCTGACTTTC; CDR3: CASSYRGSGANVLTF
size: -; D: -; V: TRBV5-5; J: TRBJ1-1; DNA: TGTGCCAGCAGCTCCTTGATGAACACTGAAGCTTTCTTT; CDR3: CASSSLMNTEAFF
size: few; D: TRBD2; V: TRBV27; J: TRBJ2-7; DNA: TGTGCCAGCACCTACAGACTAGCGGGAGTTTACGAGCAGTACTTC; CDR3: CASTYRLAGVYEQYF
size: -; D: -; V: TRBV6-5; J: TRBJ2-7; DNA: TGTGCCAGCAGTTACAGACCAACCTCCTACGAGCAGTACTTC; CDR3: CASSYRPTSYEQYF
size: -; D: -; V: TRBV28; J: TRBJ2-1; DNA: TGTGCCAGCAGCCAAATCAGTAATGAGCAGTTCTTC; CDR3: CASSQISNEQFF
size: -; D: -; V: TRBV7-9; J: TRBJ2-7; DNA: TGTGCCAGCAACGACGGACTGGGTTGGGAGCAGTACTTC; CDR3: CASNDGLGWEQYF